The clone carrying this TCR beta chain was recorded many times. TCRbeta library preparation incorporated unique molecular identifiers. MiXCR was run by TCRdb on the PCR reads, yielding one entry per CDR3 protein. The sample carries more than 150,000 distinct CDR3 sequences, 14% to 15% recorded once. The data derive from a study of T-cell reconstitution after alpha-beta-depleted transplantation in children. This CDR3 contains 14 residues. Per germline, CDR1 SGHRS and CDR2 YFSETQ. The V gene lost 0 bases and the J gene lost 5 bases, with 9 bases spanning the gap. The chain combines TRBV5-1 with TRBJ2-1; a weak D match, TRBD1 (6 bases). The sequence derives from a human donor who donated a stem cell graft to a child with acute lymphoblastic leukemia. The sample here was PBMCs from the stem cell graft donor, taken from the stem cell graft. The chain's CDR3 is CASSLEPGDNEQFF. CDR3 sequence (DNA): TGCGCCAGCAGCTTGGAGCCAGGGGACAATGAGCAGTTCTTC.